Presented here are 10 T cell receptor beta chains from one specimen sequenced in a study of shared clonotypes between healthy human individuals. Here immunoSEQ multiplex PCR was the method, and the copy in TCRdb shows in-frame clones only, minus some. Here the sample spans about a million clones, about three quarters being singletons. Sequencing input: memory CD4+ T cells sorted from blood. Subset meaning: CD45RA-negative fraction. These receptor sequences come from a man aged 18 to 30 in good health.

In its sample, this clone was seen a few times. The chain links TRBV5-6 to TRBJ2-5, with unresolved D. The CDR3 length is 14 residues. Germline-derived CDR1 and CDR2 are SGHDT and YYEEEE. V was cut by 0 bases and J by 1 base, with 7 bases left in between. The CDR3 here is CASSLASVQETQYF. CDR3 nucleotides: TGTGCCAGCAGCTTGGCGTCAGTCCAAGAGACCCAGTACTTC.

The chain joins TRBV4-1 to TRBJ2-7; D not certain. The CDR3 covers 14 residues. The germline V and J ends were trimmed by 4 bases and 7 bases, with 17 bases remaining between them. Looked up from germline, CDR1 is MGHRA and CDR2 is YSYEKL. The chain's CDR3 is CASSPAWLSLEQYF. CDR3 nucleotides: TGCGCCAGCAGCCCCGCGTGGCTGTCTTTGGAGCAGTACTTC.

This clone appeared a single time. The J gene is TRBJ1-2, the V gene TRBV28, with 7 bases matching TRBD1. With V trimmed by 6 bases and J by 4 bases, 11 bases remained unmatched. CDR1 and CDR2 from the germline V gene are MDHEN and SYDVKM. The CDR3 totals 15 residues. The CDR3 coding sequence is TGTGCCAGCAGCCATGACAACAGGGGTGTCTATGGCTACACCTTC. Encoded protein: CASSHDNRGVYGYTF.

The chain links TRBV19 to TRBJ2-7; 7 bases are a match to TRBD2. The CDR3 is 13 amino acids. Germline lookup yields CDR1 LNHDA and CDR2 SQIVND (reference sequence). The junction had 12 bases not matched to a gene; V was cut back by 5 bases and J by 11 bases. The CDR3 DNA reads as TGTGCCAGTAGTGACATCGGGACGGCGGGGGAGTACTTC. Protein: CASSDIGTAGEYF. Complete variable domain (other parts from reference TRBV19 and TRBJ2-7): DGGITQSPKYLFRKEGQNVTLSCEQNLNHDAMYWYRQDPGQGLRLIYYSQIVNDFQKGDIAEGYSVSREKKESFPLTVTSAQKNPTAFYLCASSDIGTAGEYFGPGTRLTVT.

This clone was recorded at least ten times. The chain links TRBV4-2 to TRBJ2-1; the match to TRBD2 covers 15 bases. The CDR3 sequence is 20 residues long. Germline V gene lookup returns CDR1 LGHNA and CDR2 YNFKEQ. J was trimmed by 4 bases and V by 4 bases; bases with no gene match: 14. CDR3 sequence (DNA): TGTGCCAGCAGCCGTCCCAGGGGGACTAGCGGGGGGCAGGGGTACAATGAGCAGTTCTTC. This translates into CASSRPRGTSGGQGYNEQFF.

The chain couples TRBV9 to TRBJ1-2; D is perhaps TRBD1 (6 bases). This CDR3 is 16 amino acids long. Between the trimmed V and J ends, which lost 3 bases and 4 bases, there was a span of 19 bases. The germline V gene encodes CDR1 SGDLS and CDR2 YYNGEE. CDR3 in amino acids: CASSDQTGPSRYGYTF. The CDR3 nucleotides read TGTGCCAGCAGCGATCAGACAGGACCCTCTCGCTATGGCTACACCTTC.

The chain combines TRBV6-1 with TRBJ2-1, with 7 bases fitting TRBD2. The germline CDR1 and CDR2 sequences are MNHNS and SASEGT. V lost 1 base to trimming and J lost 12 bases; unmatched junction nucleotides: 6. The CDR3 loop spans 13 amino acids. CDR3: CASSEEGGSRQFF. CDR3 nucleotides: TGTGCCAGCAGTGAAGAAGGCGGGAGTCGGCAGTTCTTC.

The chain couples TRBV7-2 to TRBJ2-3, with 8 bases matching TRBD2. V shed 6 bases and J 5 bases; nucleotides not matched to a gene: 7. Germline V lookup: CDR1 SGHTA, CDR2 FQGNSA. This CDR3 region has 14 residues. The CDR3, as DNA: TGTGCCAGCAGTATAGCGGGGCCCCGAGATACGCAGTATTTT. Protein sequence: CASSIAGPRDTQYF.

This clone was picked up a small number of times. The chain employs TRBV5-1 and TRBJ1-1; D unresolved. The CDR3 runs 14 residues. V dropped 0 bases and J dropped 6 bases, with 12 bases sitting between them. The germline V gene has CDR1 SGHRS and CDR2 YFSETQ. CDR3 amino acids: CASSLARIGSEAFF. CDR3 coding DNA: TGCGCCAGCAGCTTGGCCCGGATCGGGTCTGAAGCTTTCTTT.

The chain is built from TRBV6-5 and TRBJ1-1, with TRBD1 matching over 8 bases. V lost 2 bases to trimming and J lost 4 bases; unmatched junction nucleotides: 3. The CDR3 spans 14 residues. Per germline, CDR1 MNHEY and CDR2 SVGAGI. The CDR3 coding sequence is TGTGCCAGCAGTTACCGAACAGGGGGCACTGAAGCTTTCTTT. Its translation: CASSYRTGGTEAFF.